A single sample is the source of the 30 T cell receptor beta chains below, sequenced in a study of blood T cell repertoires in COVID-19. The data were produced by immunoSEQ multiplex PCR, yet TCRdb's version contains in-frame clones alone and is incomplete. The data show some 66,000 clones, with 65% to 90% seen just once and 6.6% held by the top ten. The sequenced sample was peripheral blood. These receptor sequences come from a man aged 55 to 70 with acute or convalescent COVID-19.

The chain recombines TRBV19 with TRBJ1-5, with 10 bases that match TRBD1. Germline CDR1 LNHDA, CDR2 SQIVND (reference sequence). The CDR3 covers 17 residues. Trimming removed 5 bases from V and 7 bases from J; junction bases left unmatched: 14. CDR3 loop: CASSVKTGGAVVQPQHF. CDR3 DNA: TGTGCCAGTAGTGTAAAGACAGGGGGCGCGGTGGTCCAGCCCCAGCATTTT.

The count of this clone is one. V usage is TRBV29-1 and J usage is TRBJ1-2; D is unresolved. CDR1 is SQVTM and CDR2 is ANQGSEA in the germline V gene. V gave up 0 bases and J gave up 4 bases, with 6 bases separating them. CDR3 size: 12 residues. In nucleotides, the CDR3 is TGCAGCGTTGAAGATTCCAGCTATGGCTACACCTTC. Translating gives CSVEDSSYGYTF.

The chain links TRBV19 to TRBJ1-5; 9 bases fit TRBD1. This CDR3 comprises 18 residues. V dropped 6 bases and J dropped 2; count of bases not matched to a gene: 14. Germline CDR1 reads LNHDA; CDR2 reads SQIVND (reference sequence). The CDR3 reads CASSRYPGGQGRNQPQHF. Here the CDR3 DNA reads TGTGCCAGTAGCCGTTACCCCGGGGGACAGGGTCGCAATCAGCCCCAGCATTTT. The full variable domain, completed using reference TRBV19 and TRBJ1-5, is DGGITQSPKYLFRKEGQNVTLSCEQNLNHDAMYWYRQDPGQGLRLIYYSQIVNDFQKGDIAEGYSVSREKKESFPLTVTSAQKNPTAFYLCASSRYPGGQGRNQPQHFGDGTRLSIL.

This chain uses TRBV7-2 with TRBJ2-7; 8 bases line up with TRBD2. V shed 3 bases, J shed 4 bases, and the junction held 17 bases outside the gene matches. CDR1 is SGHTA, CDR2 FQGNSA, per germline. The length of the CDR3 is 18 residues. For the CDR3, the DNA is TGTGCCAGCAGCTTCATGTCGGGCGGCGGGGGGAAACCATACGAGCAGTACTTC. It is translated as CASSFMSGGGGKPYEQYF.

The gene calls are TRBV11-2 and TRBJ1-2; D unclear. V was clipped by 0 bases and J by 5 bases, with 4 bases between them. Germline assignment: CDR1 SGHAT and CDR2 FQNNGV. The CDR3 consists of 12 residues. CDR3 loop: CASSLDPYGYTF. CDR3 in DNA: TGTGCCAGCAGCTTAGACCCATATGGCTACACCTTC.

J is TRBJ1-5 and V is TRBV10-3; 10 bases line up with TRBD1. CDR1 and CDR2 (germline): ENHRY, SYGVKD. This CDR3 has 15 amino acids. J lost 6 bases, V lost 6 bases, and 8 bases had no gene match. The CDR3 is CAIRADRGIGQPQHF. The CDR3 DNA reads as TGTGCCATCAGGGCGGACAGGGGGATCGGTCAGCCCCAGCATTTT.

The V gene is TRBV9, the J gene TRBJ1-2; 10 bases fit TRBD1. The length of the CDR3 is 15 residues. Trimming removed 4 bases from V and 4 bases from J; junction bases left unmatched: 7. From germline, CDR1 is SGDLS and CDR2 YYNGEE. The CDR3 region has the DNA TGTGCCAGCAGCCTACGGACAGGGGGGGCCTATGGCTACACCTTC. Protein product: CASSLRTGGAYGYTF.

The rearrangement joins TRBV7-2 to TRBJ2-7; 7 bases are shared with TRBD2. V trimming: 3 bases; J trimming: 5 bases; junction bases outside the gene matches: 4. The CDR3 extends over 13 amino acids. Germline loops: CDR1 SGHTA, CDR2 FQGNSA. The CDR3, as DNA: TGTGCCAGCAGCTTGGGCGGGGGAGACGAGCAGTACTTC. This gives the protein CASSLGGGDEQYF.

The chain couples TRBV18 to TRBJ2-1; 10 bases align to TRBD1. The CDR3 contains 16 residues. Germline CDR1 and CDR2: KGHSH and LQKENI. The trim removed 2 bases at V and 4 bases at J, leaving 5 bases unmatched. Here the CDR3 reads CASSPIRGQGYNEQFF. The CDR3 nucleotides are TGTGCCAGCTCACCAATCCGGGGACAGGGGTACAATGAGCAGTTCTTC.

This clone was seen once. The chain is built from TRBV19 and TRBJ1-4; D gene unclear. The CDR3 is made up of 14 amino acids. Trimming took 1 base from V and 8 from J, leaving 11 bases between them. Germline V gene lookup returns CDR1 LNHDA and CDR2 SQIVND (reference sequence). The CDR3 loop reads CASSIGTAGEKLFF. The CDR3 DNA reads TGTGCCAGTAGTATAGGCACGGCCGGGGAAAAACTGTTTTTT. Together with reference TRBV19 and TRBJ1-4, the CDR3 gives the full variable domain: DGGITQSPKYLFRKEGQNVTLSCEQNLNHDAMYWYRQDPGQGLRLIYYSQIVNDFQKGDIAEGYSVSREKKESFPLTVTSAQKNPTAFYLCASSIGTAGEKLFFGSGTQLSVL.

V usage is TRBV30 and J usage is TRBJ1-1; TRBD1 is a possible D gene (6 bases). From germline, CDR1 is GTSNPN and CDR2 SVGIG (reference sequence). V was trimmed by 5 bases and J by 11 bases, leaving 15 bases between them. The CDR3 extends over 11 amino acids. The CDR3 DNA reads TGTGCCTGGGTACAGGGCCAGGGGGCTTTCTTT. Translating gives CAWVQGQGAFF.

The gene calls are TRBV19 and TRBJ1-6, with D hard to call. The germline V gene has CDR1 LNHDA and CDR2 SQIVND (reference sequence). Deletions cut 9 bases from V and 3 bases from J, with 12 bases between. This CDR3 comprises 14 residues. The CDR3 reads CASSPTLYNSPLHF. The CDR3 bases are TGTGCCAGCTCCCCGACACTCTATAATTCACCCCTCCACTTT.

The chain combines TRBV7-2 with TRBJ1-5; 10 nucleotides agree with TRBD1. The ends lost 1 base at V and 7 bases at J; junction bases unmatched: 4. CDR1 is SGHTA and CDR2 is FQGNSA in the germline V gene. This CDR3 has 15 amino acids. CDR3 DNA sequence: TGTGCCAGCAGCTTAGGACAGGGGGCAGGGCAGCCCCAGCATTTT. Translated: CASSLGQGAGQPQHF.

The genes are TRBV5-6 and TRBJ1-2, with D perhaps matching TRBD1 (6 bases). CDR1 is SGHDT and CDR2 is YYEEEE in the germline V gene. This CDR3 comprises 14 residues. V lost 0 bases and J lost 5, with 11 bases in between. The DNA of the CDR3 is TGTGCCAGCAGCTTGGGACAGGTGACGTATGGCTACACCTTC. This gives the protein CASSLGQVTYGYTF. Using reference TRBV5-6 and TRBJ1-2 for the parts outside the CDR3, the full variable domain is DAGVTQSPTHLIKTRGQQVTLRCSPKSGHDTVSWYQQALGQGPQFIFQYYEEEERQRGNFPDRFSGHQFPNYSSELNVNALLLGDSALYLCASSLGQVTYGYTFGSGTRLTVV.

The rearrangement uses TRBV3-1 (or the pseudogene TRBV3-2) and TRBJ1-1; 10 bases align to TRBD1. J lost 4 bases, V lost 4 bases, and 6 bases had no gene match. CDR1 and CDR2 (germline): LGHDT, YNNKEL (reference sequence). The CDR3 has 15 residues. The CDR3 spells CASSPSGQGTTEAFF. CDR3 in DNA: TGTGCCAGCAGCCCTTCGGGACAGGGGACCACTGAAGCTTTCTTT.

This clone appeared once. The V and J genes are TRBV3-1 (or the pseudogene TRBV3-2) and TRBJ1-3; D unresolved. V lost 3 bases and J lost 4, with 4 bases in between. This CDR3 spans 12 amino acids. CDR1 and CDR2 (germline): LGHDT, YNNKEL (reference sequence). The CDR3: CASSQQGNTIYF. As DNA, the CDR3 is TGTGCCAGCAGCCAGCAGGGAAACACCATATATTTT.

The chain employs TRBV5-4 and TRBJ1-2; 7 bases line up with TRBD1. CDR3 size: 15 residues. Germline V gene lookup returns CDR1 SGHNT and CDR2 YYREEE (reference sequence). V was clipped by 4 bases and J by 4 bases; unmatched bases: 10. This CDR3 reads CASSLTGPSSYGYTF. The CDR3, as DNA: TGTGCCAGCAGCCTGACAGGGCCCTCCTCCTATGGCTACACCTTC.

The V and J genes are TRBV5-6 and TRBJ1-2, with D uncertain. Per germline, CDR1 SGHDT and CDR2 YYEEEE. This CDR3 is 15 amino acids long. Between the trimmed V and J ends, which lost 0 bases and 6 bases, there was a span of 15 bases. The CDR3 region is CASSLAGGRWNGYTF. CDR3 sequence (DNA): TGTGCCAGCAGCTTGGCCGGCGGCCGATGGAATGGCTACACCTTC.

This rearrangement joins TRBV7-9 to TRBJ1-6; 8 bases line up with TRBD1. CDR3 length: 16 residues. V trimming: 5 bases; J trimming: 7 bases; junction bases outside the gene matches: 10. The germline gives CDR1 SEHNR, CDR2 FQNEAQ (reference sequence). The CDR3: CASSPIGQGGNSPLHF. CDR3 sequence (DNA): TGTGCCAGCAGCCCTATTGGACAGGGAGGGAATTCACCCCTCCACTTT.

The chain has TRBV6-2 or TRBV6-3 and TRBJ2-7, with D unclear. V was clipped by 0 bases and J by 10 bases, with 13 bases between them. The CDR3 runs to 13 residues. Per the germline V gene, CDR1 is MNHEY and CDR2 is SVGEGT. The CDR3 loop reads CASSYSRLPVQYV. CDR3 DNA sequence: TGTGCCAGCAGTTACTCGAGGCTTCCGGTTCAGTACGTC.

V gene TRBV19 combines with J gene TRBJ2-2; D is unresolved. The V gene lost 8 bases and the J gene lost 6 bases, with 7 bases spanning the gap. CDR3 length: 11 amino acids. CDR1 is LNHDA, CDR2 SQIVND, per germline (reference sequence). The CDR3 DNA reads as TGTGCCAGTCAAAGCCCCGGGGAGCTGTTTTTT. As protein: CASQSPGELFF.

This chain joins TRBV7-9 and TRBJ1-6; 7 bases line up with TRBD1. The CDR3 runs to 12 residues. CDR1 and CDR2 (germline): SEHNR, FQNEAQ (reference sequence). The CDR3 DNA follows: TGTGCAGCTTCGACAGGGAGTTCACCCCTCCACTTT. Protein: CAASTGSSPLHF.

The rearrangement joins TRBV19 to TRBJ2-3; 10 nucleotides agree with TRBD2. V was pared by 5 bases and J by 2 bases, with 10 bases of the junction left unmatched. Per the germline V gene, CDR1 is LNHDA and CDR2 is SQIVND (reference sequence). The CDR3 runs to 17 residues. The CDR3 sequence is CASSSHPSGGLTDTQYF. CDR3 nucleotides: TGTGCCAGTAGTTCCCATCCTAGCGGGGGCCTCACAGATACGCAGTATTTT.

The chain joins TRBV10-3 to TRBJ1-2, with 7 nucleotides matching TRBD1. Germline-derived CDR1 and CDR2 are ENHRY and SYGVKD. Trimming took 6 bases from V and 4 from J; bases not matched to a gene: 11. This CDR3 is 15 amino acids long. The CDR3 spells CAIRPDRAETYGYTF. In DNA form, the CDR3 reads TGTGCCATCAGGCCAGACAGGGCTGAAACCTATGGCTACACCTTC.

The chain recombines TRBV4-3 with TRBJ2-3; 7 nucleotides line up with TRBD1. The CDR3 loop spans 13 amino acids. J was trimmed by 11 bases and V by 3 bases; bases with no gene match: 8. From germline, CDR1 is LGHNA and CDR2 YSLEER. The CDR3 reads CASSQEVWTGQYF. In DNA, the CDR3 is TGCGCCAGCAGCCAGGAGGTCTGGACAGGGCAGTATTTT.

CDR3 sequence: CASSQGEQRENNQPQHF. The CDR3 DNA reads TGCGCCAGCAGCCAAGGAGAACAACGGGAGAACAATCAGCCCCAGCATTTT. The J gene is TRBJ1-5, the V gene TRBV4-3; no clear D gene. CDR1 is LGHNA and CDR2 is YSLEER in the germline V gene. Trimming removed 1 base from V and 3 bases from J, with 16 bases in between. The CDR3 spans 17 residues.

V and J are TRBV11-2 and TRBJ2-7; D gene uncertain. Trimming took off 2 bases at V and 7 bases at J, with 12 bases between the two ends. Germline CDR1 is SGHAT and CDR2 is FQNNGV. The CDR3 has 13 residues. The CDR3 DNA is TGTGCCAGCAGCTTAAGCCTAGAAGGTGAGCAGTACTTC. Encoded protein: CASSLSLEGEQYF.

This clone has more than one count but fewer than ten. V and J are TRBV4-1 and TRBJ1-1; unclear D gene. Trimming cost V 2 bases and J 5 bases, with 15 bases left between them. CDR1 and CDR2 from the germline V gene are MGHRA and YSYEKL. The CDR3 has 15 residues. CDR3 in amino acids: CASSQKAAGGTEAFF. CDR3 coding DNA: TGCGCCAGCAGCCAAAAAGCTGCGGGAGGGACTGAAGCTTTCTTT.

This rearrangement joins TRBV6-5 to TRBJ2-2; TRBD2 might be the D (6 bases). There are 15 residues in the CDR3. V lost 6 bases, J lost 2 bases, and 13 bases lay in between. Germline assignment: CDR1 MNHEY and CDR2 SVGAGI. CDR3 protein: CASRSGTPNTGELFF. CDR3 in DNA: TGTGCCAGCAGATCCGGGACTCCAAACACCGGGGAGCTGTTTTTT.

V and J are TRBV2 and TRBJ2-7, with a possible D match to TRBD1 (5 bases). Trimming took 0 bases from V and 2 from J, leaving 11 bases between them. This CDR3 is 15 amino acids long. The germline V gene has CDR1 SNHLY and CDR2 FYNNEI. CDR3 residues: CASSEAPREPYEQYF. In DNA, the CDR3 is TGTGCCAGCAGTGAAGCTCCCAGGGAACCCTACGAGCAGTACTTC.